This T cell receptor beta chain was sequenced in a study of beta chain features in type 1 diabetes. Study conclusions and caveats: cDNA-based reads could over-represent cells with high TCR expression. All four CD4+ subsets from Type 1 diabetes patients carried moderately but significantly shorter TCRB CDR3s. Within patients, naive, central memory and Treg TCRB repertoires seemed more similar than within healthy donors. When VDJ junctions were examined, type 1 diabetes patients showed fewer insertions and more deletions.

Expressed TCRB transcripts were sequenced, since all the RNA that had been isolated was reverse transcribed. This table comes from immunoSEQ multiplex PCR, and its TCRdb copy is limited to in-frame clones, with some not included. Here the sample spans about 260,000 clones, roughly 21% being singletons. This clone was picked up one time. Its target is not known. V gave up 5 bases and J gave up 1 base; unmatched junction bases: 3. CDR1 is LNHNV and CDR2 is YYDKDF in the germline V gene (reference sequence). CDR3 size: 15 residues. This sequence was found in a woman aged 40 to 49 with type 1 diabetes. The chain uses TRBV15 and TRBJ1-5, with TRBD1 identical over 9 bases. The sequencing sample was made of naive CD4+ T cells from blood. The CDR3 DNA reads as TGTGCCACCAGCGGAGGACAGGGGAGCAATCAGCCCCAGCATTTT. Translating it yields CATSGGQGSNQPQHF. Using reference TRBV15 and TRBJ1-5 for the parts outside the CDR3, the full variable domain is DAMVIQNPRYQVTQFGKPVTLSCSQTLNHNVMYWYQQKSSQAPKLLFHYYDKDFNNEADTPDNFQSRRPNTSFCFLDIRSPGLGDTAMYLCATSGGQGSNQPQHFGDGTRLSIL.